These 10 T cell receptor beta chains share one sample of origin, sequenced in a study of regulatory dendritic cells for organ transplantation. These receptors' targets are unknown. Sequenced by immunoSEQ multiplex PCR; TCRdb stores in-frame clones only, minus some. The sample shows 12,000 or so clones, nearly 90% of them seen only once. CFSE-labeled sorted T cells met regulatory or mature dendritic cells for over 4 days. What was sequenced was naive CD8+ T cells from blood cultured with dendritic cells. Subset reported: CD45RA+ naive T cells. These receptors were collected from a human donor in good health.

The sample holds one count of this clone. V usage is TRBV13 and J usage is TRBJ1-2; D gene unclear. Germline values: CDR1 PRHDT, CDR2 FYEKMQ (reference sequence). The germline V and J ends were trimmed by 2 bases and 1 base, with 5 bases remaining between them. CDR3 size: 13 residues. The CDR3: CASSLTDNYGYTF. The CDR3 region has the DNA TGTGCCAGCAGCTTAACAGATAACTATGGCTACACCTTC. Full variable domain (outside the CDR3, taken from reference TRBV13 and TRBJ1-2): AAGVIQSPRHLIKEKRETATLKCYPIPRHDTVYWYQQGPGQDPQFLISFYEKMQSDKGSIPDRFSAQQFSDYHSELNMSSLELGDSALYFCASSLTDNYGYTFGSGTRLTVV.

The sample holds one count of this clone. V is TRBV6-6 and J is TRBJ2-7, with D hard to call. The germline V gene has CDR1 MNHNY and CDR2 SVGAGI (reference sequence). CDR3 size: 12 residues. V was pared by 2 bases and J by 5 bases, with 7 bases between. DNA of the CDR3: TGTGCCAGCAGTTACCCCCCGGACGAGCAGTACTTC. This translates into CASSYPPDEQYF.

Points on this clone: A junction end diverges from the germline sequence, so it may reflect a read error. The rearrangement joins TRBV20-1 to TRBJ1-2, with D possibly TRBD1 on 6 matching bases. The CDR3 length is 10 residues. Germline CDR1 is DFQATT and CDR2 is SNEGSKA (reference sequence). In DNA, the CDR3 is TGCAGTGCTAGACGCGGGACACCTCTCTTC. Residues: CSARRGTPLF.

The J gene is TRBJ2-7, the V gene TRBV7-2, with D perhaps matching TRBD2 (5 bases). Germline CDR1 and CDR2: SGHTA and FQGNSA. Trimming removed 0 bases from V and 3 bases from J, with 9 bases in between. CDR3 length equals 14 residues. The CDR3 coding sequence is TGTGCCAGCAGCTTAGCGCTCGGAGGCTACGAGCAGTACTTC. It specifies CASSLALGGYEQYF.

The chain recombines TRBV7-2 with TRBJ2-2, with D tentatively TRBD1 or TRBD2 (5 bases each). V was pared by 1 base and J by 0 bases, with 12 bases between. CDR1 is SGHTA, CDR2 FQGNSA, per germline. This CDR3 comprises 17 residues. CDR3 residues: CASSLEVGPANTGELFF. CDR3 DNA sequence: TGTGCCAGCAGCTTAGAGGTGGGACCAGCGAACACCGGGGAGCTGTTTTTT.

V and J are TRBV7-6 and TRBJ2-7, with 7 bases lining up with TRBD1. V lost 4 bases, J lost 3 bases, and 15 bases stayed unmatched. There are 17 residues in the CDR3. CDR1 SGHVS and CDR2 FNYEAQ come from the germline V gene. The CDR3 DNA sequence: TGTGCCAGCAGCTCCCCGATAGACAGGGAGTTGGACTACGAGCAGTACTTC. Protein sequence: CASSSPIDRELDYEQYF.

J is TRBJ1-2 and V is TRBV9, with D unresolved. Per the germline V gene, CDR1 is SGDLS and CDR2 is YYNGEE. This CDR3 is built from 16 residues. Trimming pared 4 bases from V and 0 bases from J, leaving 16 bases between. In nucleotides, the CDR3 is TGTGCCAGCAGCCTTACGGAGGGCGGCGCTAACTATGGCTACACCTTC. Encoded protein: CASSLTEGGANYGYTF.

The V call is TRBV4-3, the J call TRBJ1-2; a weak D match, TRBD1 (5 bases). V dropped 4 bases and J dropped 4 bases, with 16 bases sitting between them. This CDR3 comprises 15 residues. Per germline, CDR1 LGHNA and CDR2 YSLEER. CDR3 sequence: CASSPNPQGFYGYTF. Here the CDR3 DNA reads TGCGCCAGCAGCCCAAACCCCCAGGGATTCTATGGCTACACCTTC.

The chain employs TRBV7-8 and TRBJ2-7; 9 bases line up with TRBD1. From germline, CDR1 is SGHVS and CDR2 FQNEAQ. The V gene end was trimmed by 6 bases and the J gene end by 1 base; junction bases not matched to a gene: 10. The CDR3 is 16 amino acids. The CDR3 loop reads CASRITGGQGSYEQYF. DNA of the CDR3: TGTGCCAGCAGGATTACAGGGGGCCAAGGATCCTACGAGCAGTACTTC. The full variable domain, with the rest looked up from reference TRBV7-8 and TRBJ2-7, is GAGVSQSPRYKVAKRGQDVALRCDPISGHVSLFWYQQALGQGPEFLTYFQNEAQLDKSGLPSDRFFAERPEGSVSTLKIQRTQQEDSAVYLCASRITGGQGSYEQYFGPGTRLTVT.

This rearrangement joins TRBV5-5 to TRBJ1-3, with D hard to call. Trimming cost V 5 bases and J 4 bases, with 4 bases left between them. Germline values: CDR1 SGHKS, CDR2 YYEKEE (reference sequence). The CDR3 has 11 amino acids. CDR3 DNA sequence: TGTGCCAGCAGGGTGGGAAACACCATATATTTT. Its protein is CASRVGNTIYF.